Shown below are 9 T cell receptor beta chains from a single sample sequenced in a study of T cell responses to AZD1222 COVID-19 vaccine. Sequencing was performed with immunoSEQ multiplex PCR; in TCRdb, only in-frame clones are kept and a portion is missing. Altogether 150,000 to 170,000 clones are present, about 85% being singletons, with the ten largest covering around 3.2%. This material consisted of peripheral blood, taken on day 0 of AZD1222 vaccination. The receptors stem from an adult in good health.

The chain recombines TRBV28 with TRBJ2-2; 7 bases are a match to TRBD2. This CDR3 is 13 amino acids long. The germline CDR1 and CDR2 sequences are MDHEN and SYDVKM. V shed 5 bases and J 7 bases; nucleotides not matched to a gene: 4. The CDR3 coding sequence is TGTGCCAGCAGTGGACTAGTTGTCGGGGAGCTGTTTTTT. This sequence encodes CASSGLVVGELFF.

The DNA for the CDR3 is TGTGCCAGCAGTCCGACATATAACTATGGCTACACCTTC. Its translation is CASSPTYNYGYTF. The V and J genes are TRBV2 and TRBJ1-2; D uncertain. From germline, CDR1 is SNHLY and CDR2 FYNNEI. This CDR3 is built from 13 residues. V dropped 5 bases and J dropped 1 base, with 8 bases sitting between them.

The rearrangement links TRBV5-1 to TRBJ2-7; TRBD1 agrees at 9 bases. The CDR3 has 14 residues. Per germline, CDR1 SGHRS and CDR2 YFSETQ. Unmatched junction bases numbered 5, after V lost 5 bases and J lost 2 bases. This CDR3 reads CASRSGTGPYEQYF. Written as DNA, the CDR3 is TGCGCCAGCAGGTCCGGGACAGGGCCCTACGAGCAGTACTTC. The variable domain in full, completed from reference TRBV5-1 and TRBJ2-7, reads KAGVTQTPRYLIKTRGQQVTLSCSPISGHRSVSWYQQTPGQGLQFLFEYFSETQRNKGNFPGRFSGRQFSNSRSEMNVSTLELGDSALYLCASRSGTGPYEQYFGPGTRLTVT.

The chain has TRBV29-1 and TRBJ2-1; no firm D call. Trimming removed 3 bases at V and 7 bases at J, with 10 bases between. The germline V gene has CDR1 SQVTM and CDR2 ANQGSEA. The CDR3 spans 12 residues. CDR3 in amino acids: CSVDGYGNEQFF. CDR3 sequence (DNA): TGCAGCGTTGATGGGTATGGGAATGAGCAGTTCTTC.

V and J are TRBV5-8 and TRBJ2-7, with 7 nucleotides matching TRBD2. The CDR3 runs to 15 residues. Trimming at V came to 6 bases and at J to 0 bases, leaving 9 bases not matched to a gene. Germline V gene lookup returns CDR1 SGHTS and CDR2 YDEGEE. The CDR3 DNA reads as TGTGCCAGCACCCTTGAGCGGGGTTTCTCCTACGAGCAGTACTTC. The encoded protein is CASTLERGFSYEQYF.

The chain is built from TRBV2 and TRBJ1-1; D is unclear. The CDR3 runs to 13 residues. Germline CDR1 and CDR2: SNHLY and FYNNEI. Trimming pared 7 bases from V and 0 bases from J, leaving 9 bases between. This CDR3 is CASTTLMNTEAFF. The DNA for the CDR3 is TGTGCCAGCACGACTCTCATGAACACTGAAGCTTTCTTT.

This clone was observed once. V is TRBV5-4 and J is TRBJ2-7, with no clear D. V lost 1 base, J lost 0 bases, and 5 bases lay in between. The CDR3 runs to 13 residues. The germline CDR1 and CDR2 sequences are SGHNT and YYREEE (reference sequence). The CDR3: CASSLKSSYEQYF. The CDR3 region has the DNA TGTGCCAGCAGCTTGAAATCCTCCTACGAGCAGTACTTC.

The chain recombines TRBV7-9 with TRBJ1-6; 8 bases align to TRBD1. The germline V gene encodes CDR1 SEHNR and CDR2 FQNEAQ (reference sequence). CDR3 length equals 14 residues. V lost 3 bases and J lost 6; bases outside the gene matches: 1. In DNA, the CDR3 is TGTGCCAGCAGCTTGACAGGGGTTAATTCACCCCTCCACTTT. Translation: CASSLTGVNSPLHF.

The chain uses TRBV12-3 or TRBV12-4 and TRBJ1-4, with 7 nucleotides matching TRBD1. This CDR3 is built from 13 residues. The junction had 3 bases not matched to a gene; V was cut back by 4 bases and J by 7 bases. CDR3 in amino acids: CASSSTGSEKLFF. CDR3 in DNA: TGTGCCAGCAGTTCGACAGGGAGTGAAAAACTGTTTTTT.